This record covers a single TCR beta chain. Its antigen is not identified. The sample comes from a study of hypomethylating agent response in myelodysplastic syndrome. Study-level points and caveats: Healthy controls were not age-matched to MDS patients, possibly affecting comparisons.

CDR3 size: 14 residues. Germline lookup yields CDR1 SEHNR and CDR2 FQNEAQ (reference sequence). Deletions cut 2 bases from V and 0 bases from J, with 7 bases between. Produced via immunoSEQ multiplex PCR; TCRdb's table is partial and in-frame only. Among about 7,200 clones, more than 85% were seen once, and the ten largest hold approximately 16%. The specimen was bone marrow, collected before or after starting hypomethylating agent treatment for myelodysplastic syndrome (not recorded which). The rearrangement uses TRBV7-9 and TRBJ2-5; D not resolved. The TCR was taken from a human donor with myelodysplastic syndrome. The CDR3 region is CASSLSQYQETQYF. In DNA, the CDR3 is TGTGCCAGCAGCTTAAGCCAGTACCAAGAGACCCAGTACTTC.